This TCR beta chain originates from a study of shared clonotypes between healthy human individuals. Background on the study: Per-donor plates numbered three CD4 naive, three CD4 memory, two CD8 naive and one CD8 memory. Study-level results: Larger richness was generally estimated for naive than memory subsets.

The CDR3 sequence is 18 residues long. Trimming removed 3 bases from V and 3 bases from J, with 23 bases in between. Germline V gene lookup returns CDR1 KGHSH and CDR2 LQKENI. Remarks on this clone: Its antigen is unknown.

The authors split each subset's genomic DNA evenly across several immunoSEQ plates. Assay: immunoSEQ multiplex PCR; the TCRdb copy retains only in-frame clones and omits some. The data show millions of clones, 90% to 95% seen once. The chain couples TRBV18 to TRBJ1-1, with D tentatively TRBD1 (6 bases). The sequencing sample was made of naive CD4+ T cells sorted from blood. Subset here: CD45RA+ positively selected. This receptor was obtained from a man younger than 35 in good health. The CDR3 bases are TGTGCCAGCTCACCTGTTGGTCTGGGGGCGAAATTACACACTGAAGCTTTCTTT. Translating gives CASSPVGLGAKLHTEAFF.